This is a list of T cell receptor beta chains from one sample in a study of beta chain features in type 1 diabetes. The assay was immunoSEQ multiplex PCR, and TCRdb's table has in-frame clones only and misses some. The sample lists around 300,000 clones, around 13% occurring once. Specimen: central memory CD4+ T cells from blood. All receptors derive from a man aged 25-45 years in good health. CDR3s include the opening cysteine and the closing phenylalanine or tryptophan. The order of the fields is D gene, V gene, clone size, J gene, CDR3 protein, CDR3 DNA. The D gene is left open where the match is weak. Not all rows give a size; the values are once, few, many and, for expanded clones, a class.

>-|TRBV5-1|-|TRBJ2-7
CASITLDSYEQYF
TGCGCCAGCATAACGTTAGACAGTTACGAGCAGTACTTC
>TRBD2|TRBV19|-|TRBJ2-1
CASSTGTSGSYNEQFF
TGTGCCAGTAGTACCGGGACTAGCGGGAGTTACAATGAGCAGTTCTTC
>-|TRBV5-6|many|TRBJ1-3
CASSLNLPGNTIYF
TGTGCCAGCAGCTTGAATCTACCTGGAAACACCATATATTTT
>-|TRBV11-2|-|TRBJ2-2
CASSYTGELFF
TGTGCCAGCAGCTATACCGGGGAGCTGTTTTTT
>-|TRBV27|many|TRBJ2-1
CASSSNWDEQFF
TGTGCCAGCAGCTCCAATTGGGATGAGCAGTTCTTC
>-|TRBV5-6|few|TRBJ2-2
CASSDPSGAAQRNTGELFF
TGTGCCAGCAGCGATCCCTCCGGGGCAGCACAAAGGAACACCGGGGAGCTGTTTTTT
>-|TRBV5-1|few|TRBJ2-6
CASSLGVGSRANVLTF
TGCGCCAGCAGCTTGGGCGTAGGGTCAAGGGCCAACGTCCTGACTTTC
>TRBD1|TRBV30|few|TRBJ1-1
CAWSIRGLLNTEAFF
TGTGCCTGGAGTATCAGGGGGCTTCTGAACACTGAAGCTTTCTTT
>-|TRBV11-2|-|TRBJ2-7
CASSRTGTAYEQYF
TGTGCCAGCAGTAGAACCGGGACCGCCTACGAGCAGTACTTC
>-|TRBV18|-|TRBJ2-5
CASSPEQPQETQYF
TGTGCCAGCTCACCAGAACAACCCCAAGAGACCCAGTACTTC
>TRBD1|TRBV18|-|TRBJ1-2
CASSPQTGQGNYGYTF
TGTGCCAGCTCACCTCAAACGGGACAGGGGAACTATGGCTACACCTTC
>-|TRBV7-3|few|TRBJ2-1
CASSLDPGAEQFF
TGTGCCAGCAGCCTCGACCCGGGGGCTGAGCAGTTCTTC
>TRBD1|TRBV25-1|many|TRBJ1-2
CASSTGTGYGYTF
TGTGCCAGCAGTACCGGGACAGGGTATGGCTACACCTTC
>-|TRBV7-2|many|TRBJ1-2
CASSLGIYGYTF
TGTGCCAGCAGCTTAGGTATCTATGGCTACACCTTC
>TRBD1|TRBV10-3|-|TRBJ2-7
CAISNRGSIEQYF
TGTGCCATCAGTAACAGGGGTTCGATCGAGCAGTACTTC
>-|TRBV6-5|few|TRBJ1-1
CASSYSIGARAEAFF
TGTGCCAGCAGTTACTCGATTGGGGCTAGGGCTGAAGCTTTCTTT
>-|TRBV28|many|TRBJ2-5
CASSTRRGRETQYF
TGTGCCAGCAGTACACGCCGGGGCCGGGAGACCCAGTACTTC
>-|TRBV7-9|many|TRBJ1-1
CASTSWANTEAFF
TGTGCCAGTACCTCTTGGGCGAACACTGAAGCTTTCTTT
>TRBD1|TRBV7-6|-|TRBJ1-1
CASSFGQGDSEAFF
TGTGCCAGCAGCTTTGGACAGGGAGATTCTGAAGCTTTCTTT
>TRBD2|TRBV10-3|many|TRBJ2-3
CAIGAGGLTDTQYF
TGTGCCATCGGAGCGGGGGGCCTCACAGATACGCAGTATTTT
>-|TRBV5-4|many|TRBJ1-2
CASSPEGPWGYTF
TGTGCCAGCAGCCCCGAGGGCCCCTGGGGCTACACCTTC
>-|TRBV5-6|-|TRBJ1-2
CASSPKNYGYTF
TGTGCCAGCAGCCCGAAAAACTATGGCTACACCTTC
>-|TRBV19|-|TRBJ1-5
CASSAGMWDTFSNQPQHF
TGTGCCAGTAGTGCGGGGATGTGGGACACCTTTAGCAATCAGCCCCAGCATTTT
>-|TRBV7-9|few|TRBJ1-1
CASSLVRVDTEAFF
TGTGCCAGCAGCTTAGTTAGGGTAGACACTGAAGCTTTCTTT
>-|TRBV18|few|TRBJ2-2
CASSQAGELFF
TGTGCCAGCTCACAAGCTGGGGAGCTGTTTTTT
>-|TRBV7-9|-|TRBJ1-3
CASSLQSRGNTIYF
TGTGCCAGCAGCCTTCAAAGCCGCGGAAACACCATATATTTT
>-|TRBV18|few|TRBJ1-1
CASSPPSLAGTGLNTEAFF
TGTGCCAGCTCACCACCGAGCTTAGCGGGAACGGGACTGAACACTGAAGCTTTCTTT
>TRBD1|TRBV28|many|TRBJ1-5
CASRYSDRANQPQHF
TGTGCCAGCAGATACTCCGACAGGGCTAATCAGCCCCAGCATTTT
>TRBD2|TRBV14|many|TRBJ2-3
CASSRLAGGTDTQYF
TGTGCCAGCAGCCGCCTAGCGGGGGGCACAGATACGCAGTATTTT
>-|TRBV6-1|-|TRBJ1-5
CASSEYNRAYGNQPQHF
TGTGCCAGCAGTGAATATAACAGGGCTTATGGCAATCAGCCCCAGCATTTT